What follows describes a single T cell receptor beta chain. The antigen this receptor binds is unknown. Base qualities were left out, and no much larger clone turns up one base away. The record originates from a study of cytomegalovirus exposure and HLA in healthy donors (TCRdb year 2017). With regard to the full study: An earlier analysis of several hundred of the donors reported about 280 Gb of sequence data and 95 million to 140 million unique TCR beta sequences obtained from about 170 million T cells. HLA typing covered class I and class II loci at four-digit resolution. An early release that covered more than 550 HLA-typed donors contained about 300 gigabases of sequencing data and 75 million to 100 million unique TCR sequences. Besides the first cohort of 666 subjects, a separate validation cohort made up of 120 different subjects was used. To study patterns of TCR occurrence, a later analysis re-analyzed previously published TCR beta repertoires from just over 650 donors and added high-resolution HLA genotyping. All discovery cohort repertoires had been generated on a single sequencing platform. Of the 300 to 450 genotyped donors, about 80% fell in the genetic ancestry cluster associated with self-reported Caucasian donors. An earlier analysis of 450 to 750 of the donors used high-throughput TCR beta sequencing to judge whether each TCR beta V gene segment behaved as functional or pseudogenic. Rather than using new phenotypic data, the later analysis identified candidate immune exposures from TCR beta sequences and from how often those sequences occurred across donors. Donor age, sex, ethnicity and CMV serostatus were compiled alongside the repertoire data. Genome-wide SNP genotypes for about 55% of the roughly 670 donors were used in a later genetic analysis, which treated that subset as a discovery cohort. High-throughput TCR immunosequencing, statistical association of individual TCRs with disease status, and machine learning were combined to predict cytomegalovirus infection status. The number of donors typed differed by locus, with roughly 629-640 for A, B, C, DRB1 and DQB1, approximately 500 for DQA1, over 600 for DPA1, and under 490 for DPB1. Among 300 to 450 genotyped donors of the cohort, an average of approximately 240,000 unique TCR beta nucleotide sequences were sequenced per donor, about a sixth of them non-productive. The study aimed to test whether cataloging public T cell receptors could reveal signatures of past pathogen exposure. The T cell repertoires of several hundred subjects were profiled by immunosequencing and related to cytomegalovirus serostatus. Five DR-DQ haplotypes were handled as single units for association and clustering because linkage in the cohort was strong.

The research as a whole found: An association between a missense DCLRE1C variant and V-gene and J-gene trimming of TCR beta chains was found in a later genetic analysis and replicated in an independent cohort. In the study, some 180 TCR beta chains were listed as associated with cytomegalovirus. A cluster of highly shared sequence variants was judged likely to be a technical artifact of the sequencing pipeline. This cohort had only TCR beta chains sequenced, and the lack of alpha or paired-chain data limited which features could be detected. A few of the identified cytomegalovirus-associated TCR beta chains were confirmed in vitro to be specific for cytomegalovirus antigens. A later analysis associated about 16,000 TCR beta sequences with specific HLA alleles at a false discovery rate of 0.05. Most TCR sequences were seen in very few donors, while some public TCRs were found in many individuals. Because HLA typing was missing for some donors at each locus, association tests included only the typed subset. According to a later analysis, TCR association rates differed among HLA loci, with DRB1 alleles showing the most associated TCRs and HLA-C alleles showing the fewest. Some IMGT-functional V segments, including TRBV6-2 and TRBV6-3, could not be distinguished by the 87-base-pair reads and were therefore excluded. Roughly uniform sequencing depth across donors was assumed in presence/absence analyses, although this assumption may not hold. Cytomegalovirus status was reported to be diagnosed by the classifier with high specificity and sensitivity in both the original and validation cohorts. When HLA alleles, especially DR and DQ, strongly co-occurred, TCR associations were difficult to assign to individual alleles. Correlated functional status among segregating V segments might reflect linkage disequilibrium, but an unknown experimental factor could not be ruled out. Some 16 rarely observed V segments, including chromosome 9 orphons, were excluded from the earlier analysis of approximately 600 of the donors because counts were too low. According to a later analysis, parvovirus B19, influenza, CMV and Epstein-Barr virus appeared linked to several top co-occurrence clusters. In an earlier analysis of approximately 590 of the donors, most TCR beta V segments appeared in productive rearrangements about 87% or about 30% of the time, broadly matching IMGT annotations. It was suggested by the authors that the approach could potentially be generalized to other disease states and immunological phenotypes. According to a later analysis, most CMV-associated TCR beta chains appeared to be HLA-restricted, and the HLA associations seemed to be driven largely by CMV exposure. In a later analysis, HLA-associated TCR beta chains were found to be more clonally expanded and to have lower generation probabilities than equally common non-associated chains. A further reported finding was that TCR beta sequences accurately predicted the HLA-A and HLA-B alleles for most subjects in the first cohort. According to a later genetic analysis, donors in an Asian-associated ancestry cluster had fewer N-insertions in productive TCRs than the approximately 650-donor mean. Immune exposure information for the cohort was limited to CMV serostatus.

Libraries were prepared through the immunoSEQ multiplex PCR assay. For the multiplex PCR, a mixture combining 60 forward primers for TCR Vbeta segments and 13 reverse primers for TCR Jbeta segments was used. The CDR3 region of rearranged TCR beta genes was amplified from genomic DNA with a multiplex PCR assay. The amplified TCR beta libraries were sequenced on the Illumina HiSeq System as 87-base-pair reads. For the original study's pipeline: Across the 670 or so repertoires, a later analysis counted some 80 million unique TCR beta chains, some 11 million of which were shared by at least two donors. Raw reads were error-corrected and collapsed into unique sequences with a nearest-neighbor algorithm that merged closely related sequences to remove PCR and sequencing errors. To assign V, D and J gene segments, CDR3 sequences were aligned to IMGT reference sequences. For a sequence to be retained, a match of at least six nucleotides to both a V gene segment and a J gene segment was required. Rearrangements were called productive when the CDR3 lacked stop codons and stayed in frame with V and J; all others were non-productive. CDR3 was defined according to IMGT convention as the region running from the second conserved V-encoded cysteine to the conserved J-encoded phenylalanine. The earlier analysis of roughly 590 of the donors excluded any sequence lacking an unambiguous match to a single V gene segment. An earlier analysis of a few hundred of the donors called V segments functional above 56.7% productive rearrangements and segregating when the between-donor standard deviation exceeded 5%. To diagnose cytomegalovirus status from the catalog of TCR beta chain sequences, a statistical classification framework was built. V and J gene assignment, in a later analysis, came from comparing TCR nucleotide sequences with IMGT/GENE-DB human TR gene sequences. In a later analysis, CDR3 sequences and most-parsimonious VDJ recombination scenarios were assigned using the TCRdist pipeline. A later analysis defined each TCR beta chain by its CDR3 amino acid sequence plus V-gene family, and excluded reads lacking a unique V-gene family. In a later analysis, 450 to 600 highly shared, low-generation-probability nucleotide sequences were removed to address suspected cross-contamination and a sequencing artifact. For each public chain, a later analysis derived a clonal expansion index from normalized ranks of inferred template counts within each repertoire. In a later analysis, generation probabilities were computed with a VDJ recombination model fitted to out-of-frame rearrangements, and the resulting probabilities were checked against IGoR. Hypergeometric tests were used in a later analysis to score TCR-TCR, TCR-HLA and TCR-CMV co-occurrence, with a repertoire-size bias correction applied to the TCR pairs. False discovery rates were estimated in a later analysis by permuting HLA or CMV assignments 20 times. In a later analysis, co-occurring TCRs were grouped using DBSCAN, and TCRdist sequence similarity was added for clustering within HLA-allele-positive subsets. Co-occurrence clustering excluded repertoires with fewer than 30,000 or more than 120,000 public chains, plus five with anomalous nucleotide sharing. In its TCRdb copy, this immuneACCESS table keeps in-frame sequences only and misses some clones. Where compared with another copy, unresolved V genes explain less than half of these, and the others have no known cause. Clone size and V and J calls were adopted from that table, with D and trimming inferred from the DNA. In this sample the table shows around 190,000 clones, under 9.5% of which occur a single time. The ten biggest clones cover 1% to 1.5% of the sample.

Looking up the germline V gene yields CDR1 MNHEY and CDR2 SVGAGI. The CDR3 goes from the cysteine to the phenylalanine over 16 residues. Here the CDR3 DNA is all that survives: 48 bases in frame from base 1. Relative to germline, V is 0 bases shorter and J is 4 bases shorter, with 13 bases between their ends. The cohort comprised some 730 healthy bone marrow donors. At the time of sampling, all cohort members were nominally healthy, though unrecorded immune exposures were likely present. The donor tested CMV seropositive and was one of the 289 seropositive cohort members. A peripheral blood sample was provided by each donor, and peripheral blood mononuclear cells were used for TCR beta sequencing. The Qiagen DNeasy Blood Extraction Kit was used to extract genomic DNA from the blood cell samples.

Material: PBMCs. The receptor chain draws on TRBV6-5 and TRBJ2-1, with a weak D call of TRBD2 (5 bases match). This receptor was obtained from a woman aged 25 to 39 in good health and CMV-seropositive. The encoded CDR3 is CASSYSITGVYNEQFF. The sequence in DNA is TGTGCCAGCAGTTACTCAATAACCGGGGTTTACAATGAGCAGTTCTTC.